The 26 T cell receptor beta chains below come from one sample, sequenced in a study of cytomegalovirus exposure and HLA in healthy donors. A multiplex PCR was run with 60 Vbeta primers and 13 Jbeta primers. Profiling relied on immunoSEQ multiplex PCR, and the TCRdb table lists in-frame clones only, not all of them. The sample lists 150,000 to 200,000 clones, approximately 80% occurring once. The sample taken for sequencing was PBMCs. The receptors were gathered from a young woman in good health and CMV-seropositive.

This clone was detected only once. The chain employs TRBV5-1 and TRBJ1-5; 8 bases align to TRBD1. CDR1 is SGHRS and CDR2 is YFSETQ in the germline V gene. The CDR3 runs to 15 residues. V shed 4 bases, J shed 0 bases, and the junction held 3 bases outside the gene matches. CDR3 protein: CASSPGQGSNQPQHF. The DNA of the CDR3 is TGCGCCAGCAGCCCCGGACAGGGTAGCAATCAGCCCCAGCATTTT.

The chain joins TRBV2 to TRBJ2-5, with TRBD1 identical over 8 bases. The V segment lost 6 bases and the J segment 5 bases; nucleotides outside the gene matches: 8. The CDR3 is 14 amino acids. Per germline, CDR1 SNHLY and CDR2 FYNNEI. CDR3 residues: CASSGGQGAETQYF. The CDR3 bases are TGTGCCAGCAGCGGAGGGCAGGGGGCGGAGACCCAGTACTTC.

This sequence joins TRBV7-9 and TRBJ1-2; 9 positions match TRBD1. This CDR3 has 16 residues. The trim removed 5 bases at V and 0 bases at J, leaving 7 bases unmatched. Looked up from germline, CDR1 is SEHNR and CDR2 is FQNEAQ (reference sequence). The CDR3 DNA reads TGTGCCAGCAGCCCGCAGGACAGGGGAGCTAACTATGGCTACACCTTC. Translating it yields CASSPQDRGANYGYTF.

On this clone: Other DNA sequences in this specimen translate into the identical CDR3. The chain joins TRBV19 to TRBJ1-2, with D uncertain. V gave up 5 bases and J gave up 8 bases, with 9 bases separating them. The CDR3 contains 11 residues. Germline V lookup: CDR1 LNHDA, CDR2 SQIVND (reference sequence). The CDR3 sequence: CASSPGGGYTF. CDR3 DNA sequence: TGTGCCAGTAGTCCCGGAGGAGGCTACACCTTC.

The gene calls are TRBV10-3 and TRBJ1-2, with 8 bases identical to TRBD1. Germline V gene lookup returns CDR1 ENHRY and CDR2 SYGVKD. Trimming took 3 bases from V and 8 from J; bases not matched to a gene: 14. CDR3 length: 16 residues. The chain's CDR3 is CAISDPHVQQGAGYTF. For the CDR3, the DNA is TGTGCCATCAGTGACCCACACGTGCAGCAGGGGGCAGGCTACACCTTC.

This sequence joins TRBV25-1 and TRBJ2-1; TRBD2 matches 11 bases. The CDR3 sequence is 16 residues long. Germline V gene sequence: CDR1 MGHDK, CDR2 SYGVNS. J lost 5 bases, V lost 3 bases, and 6 bases had no gene match. CDR3 sequence (DNA): TGTGCCAGCAGTGACGGGGGACTAGCGGTCAACAATGAGCAGTTCTTC. Residues: CASSDGGLAVNNEQFF.

This clone was counted a single time. This rearrangement joins TRBV4-1 to TRBJ2-5; 7 bases line up with TRBD2. Unmatched junction bases numbered 9, after V lost 0 bases and J lost 2 bases. CDR3 length equals 17 residues. Germline-derived CDR1 and CDR2 are MGHRA and YSYEKL. The CDR3 region is CASSQDFRGSTQETQYF. CDR3 nucleotide sequence: TGCGCCAGCAGCCAAGACTTCCGCGGGAGTACTCAAGAGACCCAGTACTTC.

The chain joins TRBV18 to TRBJ2-6, with D possibly being TRBD1 (5 bases). The CDR3 extends over 15 amino acids. V gave up 0 bases and J gave up 6 bases, with 9 bases separating them. The germline V gene encodes CDR1 KGHSH and CDR2 LQKENI. CDR3 nucleotide sequence: TGTGCCAGCTCACCACCGGGCAGGGTGGCCAACGTCCTGACTTTC. Its translation: CASSPPGRVANVLTF.

This clone showed up just a few times. V is TRBV6-1 and J is TRBJ2-5, with 9 bases lining up with TRBD2. TRBJ2-7 explains the end of the DNA better; the J call may be wrong. This CDR3 spans 14 amino acids. The germline V gene has CDR1 MNHNS and CDR2 SASEGT. The CDR3 nucleotides read TGTGCCAGCAGTGCGCGGGAGGGCCCATACGAGCAGTACTTC. It is translated as CASSAREGPYEQYF.

The V call is TRBV15, the J call TRBJ2-3; the match to TRBD2 covers 12 bases. The CDR3 consists of 16 residues. Unmatched junction bases numbered 5, after V lost 3 bases and J lost 4 bases. The V gene's germline CDR1 is LNHNV and CDR2 YYDKDF (reference sequence). The CDR3 region has the DNA TGTGCCACCAGCAGGAGAGGGACTAGCGGGTCAGATACGCAGTATTTT. The encoded protein is CATSRRGTSGSDTQYF.

The chain recombines TRBV7-2 with TRBJ2-6; D possibly corresponds to TRBD2 (6 bases). The V and J ends lost 1 base and 3 bases respectively, with 13 bases between them. Germline values: CDR1 SGHTA, CDR2 FQGNSA. CDR3 size: 17 residues. CDR3: CASSLGSGAGGANVLTF. The CDR3 DNA follows: TGTGCCAGCAGCTTAGGTAGCGGTGCGGGTGGGGCCAACGTCCTGACTTTC.

This clone appeared a single time. The chain is built from TRBV7-8 and TRBJ1-1; D remains unclear. This CDR3 is 14 amino acids long. V lost 1 base and J 6 bases, leaving 12 bases between the germline ends. From germline, CDR1 is SGHVS and CDR2 FQNEAQ. The CDR3: CASSLGSYTSEAFF. The CDR3 DNA reads as TGTGCCAGCAGCTTAGGATCCTATACTTCTGAAGCTTTCTTT.

V is TRBV5-1 and J is TRBJ2-2; unclear D gene. CDR3 size: 13 residues. V gave up 0 bases and J gave up 4 bases, with 4 bases separating them. Germline V gives CDR1 SGHRS, CDR2 YFSETQ. This CDR3 is CASSLAITGELFF. The DNA of the CDR3 is TGCGCCAGCAGCTTGGCCATCACCGGGGAGCTGTTTTTT.

At least ten counts were recorded for this clone. The chain joins TRBV28 to TRBJ1-5; D not resolved. This CDR3 comprises 15 residues. Trimming left V 6 bases short and J 0 bases short, with 12 bases between. Germline V gene data show CDR1 as MDHEN and CDR2 as SYDVKM. CDR3 amino acids: CASSPSLNSNQPQHF. In DNA form, the CDR3 reads TGTGCCAGCAGCCCCAGTTTGAATAGCAATCAGCCCCAGCATTTT. Complete variable domain (other parts from reference TRBV28 and TRBJ1-5): DVKVTQSSRYLVKRTGEKVFLECVQDMDHENMFWYRQDPGLGLRLIYFSYDVKMKEKGDIPEGYSVSREKKERFSLILESASTNQTSMYLCASSPSLNSNQPQHFGDGTRLSIL.

This clone was seen more than once but under ten times. DNA of the CDR3: TGTGCCAGCAGCCGGACAGGGCCCGAGCAGTACTTC. Protein sequence: CASSRTGPEQYF. The chain employs TRBV6-6 and TRBJ2-7; TRBD1 agrees at 8 bases. This CDR3 has 12 amino acids. V lost 6 bases to trimming and J lost 6 bases; unmatched junction nucleotides: 4. Germline V gene lookup returns CDR1 MNHNY and CDR2 SVGAGI (reference sequence).

The chain links TRBV7-2 to TRBJ1-5; perhaps TRBD1 as D (6 bases). Deletions cut 5 bases from V and 4 bases from J, with 15 bases between. The CDR3 totals 15 residues. The germline CDR1 and CDR2 sequences are SGHTA and FQGNSA. Here the CDR3 reads CASSQLRTENQPQHF. DNA for the CDR3: TGTGCCAGCAGCCAACTCCGGACAGAGAATCAGCCCCAGCATTTT.

The chain couples TRBV6-4 to TRBJ1-1, with D maybe TRBD1 (6 bases). The CDR3 is made up of 16 amino acids. V was pared by 6 bases and J by 0 bases, with 17 bases between. Germline assignment: CDR1 MRHNA and CDR2 SNTAGT. CDR3 bases: TGTGCCAGCAGCCTCGGGGGGCGCGGAATGAACACTGAAGCTTTCTTT. It translates to CASSLGGRGMNTEAFF.

This clone was recorded once. CDR3 amino acids: CASSFAGQGVTEAFF. As DNA, the CDR3 is TGTGCCAGCAGTTTTGCGGGACAGGGTGTCACTGAAGCTTTCTTT. V gene TRBV27 combines with J gene TRBJ1-1, with 9 bases that match TRBD1. The J segment lost 4 bases and the V segment lost 3 bases, leaving 6 bases of the junction unmatched. Per the germline V gene, CDR1 is MNHEY and CDR2 is SMNVEV (reference sequence). The CDR3 contains 15 residues.

The rearrangement joins TRBV7-2 to TRBJ2-1, with 11 bases identical to TRBD2. CDR3 length: 14 residues. The germline V gene encodes CDR1 SGHTA and CDR2 FQGNSA. The V segment lost 6 bases and the J segment 10 bases; nucleotides outside the gene matches: 8. The chain's CDR3 is CASSFSGGEGEQFF. The CDR3 bases are TGTGCCAGCAGTTTTAGCGGGGGGGAGGGAGAGCAGTTCTTC.

In its sample, this clone was seen once. The V and J genes are TRBV27 and TRBJ2-5; 7 nucleotides agree with TRBD2. The CDR3 loop spans 15 amino acids. Germline assignment: CDR1 MNHEY and CDR2 SMNVEV (reference sequence). Trimming took 0 bases from V and 5 from J; bases not matched to a gene: 6. CDR3 loop: CASSLSKGGWETQYF. CDR3 in DNA: TGTGCCAGCAGTTTATCGAAGGGAGGGTGGGAGACCCAGTACTTC.

This chain links TRBV6-5 with TRBJ1-4; 7 bases line up with TRBD1. The ends lost 0 bases at V and 7 bases at J; junction bases unmatched: 2. This CDR3 spans 14 amino acids. Germline lookup yields CDR1 MNHEY and CDR2 SVGAGI. Here the CDR3 DNA reads TGTGCCAGCAGTTACTCAGGGGGCCTTGAAAAACTGTTTTTT. Translated, it gives CASSYSGGLEKLFF.

To note about this clone: The junction does not match germline at one end; this may be a read error. CDR3 amino acids: CASRKGGDTNNIQYF. DNA for the CDR3: TGTGCCAGCAGGAAAGGGGGGGACACCAATAACATTCAGTACTTC. The V and J genes are TRBV6-1 and TRBJ2-4; the D gene is possibly TRBD2 (7 bases). The CDR3 has 15 amino acids. Germline assignment: CDR1 MNHNS and CDR2 SASEGT.

This sequence joins TRBV6-1 and TRBJ1-1; 8 nucleotides match TRBD1. The CDR3 runs to 12 residues. Losses at the gene ends were 9 bases for V and 6 bases for J; bases not matched to a gene: 6. Germline CDR1 MNHNS, CDR2 SASEGT. The CDR3, as DNA: TGTGCCAGTGTCAGGGGGCGTTCTGAAGCTTTCTTT. Translated: CASVRGRSEAFF.

This clone showed up just once. The chain employs TRBV9 and TRBJ2-7; 8 nucleotides line up with TRBD1. CDR3 size: 15 residues. The V gene's germline CDR1 is SGDLS and CDR2 YYNGEE. With 4 bases clipped from V and 3 bases from J, the junction kept 9 bases outside the gene matches. The CDR3 DNA is TGTGCCAGCAGCACCGGACAGGGTGGGGTCTACGAGCAGTACTTC. It encodes CASSTGQGGVYEQYF.

This chain connects TRBV4-2 to TRBJ1-5; D is unclear. Trimming left V 4 bases short and J 3 bases short, with 19 bases between. Germline CDR1 is LGHNA and CDR2 is YNFKEQ. This CDR3 has 17 residues. CDR3 coding DNA: TGTGCCAGCAGCCTTAAGAGGGAATCGGGATACAATCAGCCCCAGCATTTT. This sequence encodes CASSLKRESGYNQPQHF.

In this sample, this clone turned up a few times. This chain links TRBV7-2 with TRBJ2-7, with a weak D call TRBD1 (7 bases). V dropped 3 bases and J dropped 3 bases, with 15 bases sitting between them. Germline V gives CDR1 SGHTA, CDR2 FQGNSA. The CDR3 covers 15 residues. This CDR3 reads CASSLYGQEGYEQYF. The DNA of the CDR3 is TGTGCCAGCAGCTTGTATGGACAGGAGGGCTACGAGCAGTACTTC. The full variable domain, its missing parts supplied by reference TRBV7-2 and TRBJ2-7, is GAGVSQSPSNKVTEKGKDVELRCDPISGHTALYWYRQSLGQGLEFLIYFQGNSAPDKSGLPSDRFSAERTGGSVSTLTIQRTQQEDSAVYLCASSLYGQEGYEQYFGPGTRLTVT.